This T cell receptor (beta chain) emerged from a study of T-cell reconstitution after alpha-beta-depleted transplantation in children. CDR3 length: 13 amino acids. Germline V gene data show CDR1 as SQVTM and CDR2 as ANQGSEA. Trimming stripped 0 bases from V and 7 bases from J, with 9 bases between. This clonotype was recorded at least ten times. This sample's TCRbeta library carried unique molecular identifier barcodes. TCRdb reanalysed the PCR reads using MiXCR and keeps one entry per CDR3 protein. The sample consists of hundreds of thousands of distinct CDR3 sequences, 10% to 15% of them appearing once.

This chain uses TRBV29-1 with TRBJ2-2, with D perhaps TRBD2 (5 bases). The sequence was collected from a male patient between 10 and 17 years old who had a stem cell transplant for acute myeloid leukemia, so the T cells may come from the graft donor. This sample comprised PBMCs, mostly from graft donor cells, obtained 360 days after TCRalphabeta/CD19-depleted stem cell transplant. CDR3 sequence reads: CSVEEISDGELFF. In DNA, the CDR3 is TGCAGCGTTGAAGAAATTAGCGACGGGGAGCTGTTTTTT.